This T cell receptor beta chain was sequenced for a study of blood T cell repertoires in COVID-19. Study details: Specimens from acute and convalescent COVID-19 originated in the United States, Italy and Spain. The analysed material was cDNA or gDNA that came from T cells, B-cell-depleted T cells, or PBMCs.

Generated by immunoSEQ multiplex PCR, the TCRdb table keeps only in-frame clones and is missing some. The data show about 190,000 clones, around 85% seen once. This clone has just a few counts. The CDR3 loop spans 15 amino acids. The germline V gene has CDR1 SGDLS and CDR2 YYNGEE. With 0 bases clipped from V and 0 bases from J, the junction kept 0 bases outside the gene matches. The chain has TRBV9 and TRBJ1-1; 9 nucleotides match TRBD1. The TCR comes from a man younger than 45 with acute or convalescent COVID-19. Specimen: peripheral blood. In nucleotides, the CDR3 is TGTGCCAGCAGCGTAGGACAGGGGGTGAACACTGAAGCTTTCTTT. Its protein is CASSVGQGVNTEAFF. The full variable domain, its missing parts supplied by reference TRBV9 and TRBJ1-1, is DSGVTQTPKHLITATGQRVTLRCSPRSGDLSVYWYQQSLDQGLQFLIQYYNGEERAKGNILERFSAQQFPDLHSELNLSSLELGDSALYFCASSVGQGVNTEAFFGQGTRLTVV.